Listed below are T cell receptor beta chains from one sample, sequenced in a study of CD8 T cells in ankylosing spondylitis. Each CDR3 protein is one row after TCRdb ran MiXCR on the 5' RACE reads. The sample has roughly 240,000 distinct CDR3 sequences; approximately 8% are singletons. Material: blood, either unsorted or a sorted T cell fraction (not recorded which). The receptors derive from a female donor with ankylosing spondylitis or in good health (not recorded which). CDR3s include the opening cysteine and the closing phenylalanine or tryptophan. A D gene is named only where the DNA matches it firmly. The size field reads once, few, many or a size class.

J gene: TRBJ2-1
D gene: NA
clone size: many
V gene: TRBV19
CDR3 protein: CAIIGEQFF
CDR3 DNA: TGTGCCATCATAGGCGAGCAGTTCTTC

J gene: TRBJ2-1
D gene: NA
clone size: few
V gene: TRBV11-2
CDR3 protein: CASSSPVRQTSSYNEQFF
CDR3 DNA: TGTGCCAGCAGCTCGCCGGTCCGACAGACCAGCTCCTACAATGAGCAGTTCTTC

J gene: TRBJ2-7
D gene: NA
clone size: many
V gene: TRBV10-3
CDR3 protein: CAISESSAESYEQYF
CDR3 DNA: TGTGCCATCAGTGAGTCGTCGGCGGAATCCTACGAGCAGTACTTC

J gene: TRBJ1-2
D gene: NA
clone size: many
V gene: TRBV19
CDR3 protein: CASHHDGPYGYTF
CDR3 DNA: TGTGCCAGTCATCATGACGGACCCTATGGCTACACCTTC

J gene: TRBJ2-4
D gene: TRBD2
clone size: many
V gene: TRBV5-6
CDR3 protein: CASSLGAGGLRNIQYF
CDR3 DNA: TGTGCCAGCAGCTTGGGTGCGGGAGGGCTCCGAAACATTCAGTACTTC

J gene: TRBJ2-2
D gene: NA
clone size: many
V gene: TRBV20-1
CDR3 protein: CSARPGTGELFF
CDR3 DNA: TGCAGTGCTCGTCCAGGCACCGGGGAGCTGTTTTTT

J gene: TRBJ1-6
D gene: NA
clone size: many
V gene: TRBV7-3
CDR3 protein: CASSLTSSGLGSPLHF
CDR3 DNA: TGTGCCAGCAGCTTAACTTCCAGTGGGTTAGGCTCACCCCTCCACTTT

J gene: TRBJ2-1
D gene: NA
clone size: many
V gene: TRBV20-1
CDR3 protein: CSARREWDGFYNEQFF
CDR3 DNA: TGCAGTGCTAGAAGGGAGTGGGACGGATTCTACAATGAGCAGTTCTTC

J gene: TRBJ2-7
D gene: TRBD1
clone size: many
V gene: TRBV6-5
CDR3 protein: CASSYMFGQATDVYEQYF
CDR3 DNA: TGTGCCAGCAGTTACATGTTCGGACAGGCCACAGATGTATACGAGCAGTACTTC

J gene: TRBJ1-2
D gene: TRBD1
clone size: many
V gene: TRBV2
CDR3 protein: CASRQGGGQGSYGYTF
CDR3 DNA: TGTGCCAGCAGGCAGGGAGGGGGACAGGGGAGCTATGGCTACACCTTC

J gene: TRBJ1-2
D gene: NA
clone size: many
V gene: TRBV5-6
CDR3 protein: CASSFSARDPSLGGYTF
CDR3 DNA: TGTGCCAGCAGTTTTTCTGCGCGGGACCCTTCACTGGGTGGCTACACCTTC

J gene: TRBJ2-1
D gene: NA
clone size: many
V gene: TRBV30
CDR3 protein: CAWSPIRGGQFF
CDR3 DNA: TGTGCCTGGAGTCCAATCAGGGGAGGGCAGTTCTTC